The entry below describes one TCR beta chain. This clonotype was found many times. Its binding antigen is unknown. Base qualities are not at hand, and no much larger clone is one base apart. This entry belongs to a study of T cell repertoires in cytomegalovirus infection (dated by TCRdb to between 2018 and 2020). In the study overall: Donor HLA type was relevant to the analysis, because carriage of CMV infection together with the matching HLA type was indicated by public TCR beta signatures. Summary of the overall study and its limitations: Cumulative frequency of public TCR beta family members discriminated carriers of CMV infection plus the relevant HLA type in this cohort and an independent approximately 360-donor cohort. In the ex vivo response, HLA-C-restricted CMV-specific TCR beta clonotypes were dominant, and in two of eight donors the single most frequent clonotype came from this HLA-C-restricted group.

Sequencing instrument: Illumina HiSeq 1500. Using fastp at Q25 and MiXCR, TCRdb reprocessed the public reads and kept productive beta chains. Each CDR3 protein appears once, grouped with its most common genes and DNA. For this sample there are about 300,000 distinct CDR3 sequences; around 10% appear just once. The ten largest clones represent less than 3% of the sample. V lost 7 bases and J lost 8 bases, and the count of bases not matched to a germline gene is 27. Looking up the germline V gene (reference sequence) yields CDR1 MNHNY and CDR2 SVGAGI. CDR3 length: 19 amino acids, cysteine to phenylalanine. Only the CDR3 DNA stays, 57 bases, in frame from base 1.

This sequence originates from a human donor in good health (CMV status not recorded). Some clones in this sample may be carry-over from other donors' samples. The chain was built from TRBV6-6 and TRBJ1-2; 8 junctional bases match TRBD1. Sample: PBMCs. The DNA is TGTGCCAGCACCGCGAGGTCAATTTTCTCTCAGGGGGCCAGGGGAGGCTACACCTTC. It translates as CASTARSIFSQGARGGYTF.